This T cell receptor (beta chain) was recovered during a study of blood T cell repertoires in COVID-19. Study summary: T cells, B-cell-depleted T cells, or PBMCs supplied cDNA or gDNA.

TCRdb keeps only in-frame clones here, not all; method: immunoSEQ multiplex PCR. The sample lists about 220,000 clones; about 79% were seen once. This clone came up a few times. The V gene's germline CDR1 is MGHRA and CDR2 YSYEKL. The CDR3 is made up of 16 amino acids. Trimming cost V 3 bases and J 5 bases; bases outside gene matches: 11. The sample was peripheral blood. V is TRBV4-1 and J is TRBJ2-5; 8 bases agree with TRBD2. The clonotype was recovered from a man aged 50 to 59 with active or convalescent COVID-19. The CDR3 sequence is CASSQTTGLGGETQYF. As DNA, the CDR3 is TGCGCCAGCAGCCAGACCACGGGACTAGGAGGGGAGACCCAGTACTTC.